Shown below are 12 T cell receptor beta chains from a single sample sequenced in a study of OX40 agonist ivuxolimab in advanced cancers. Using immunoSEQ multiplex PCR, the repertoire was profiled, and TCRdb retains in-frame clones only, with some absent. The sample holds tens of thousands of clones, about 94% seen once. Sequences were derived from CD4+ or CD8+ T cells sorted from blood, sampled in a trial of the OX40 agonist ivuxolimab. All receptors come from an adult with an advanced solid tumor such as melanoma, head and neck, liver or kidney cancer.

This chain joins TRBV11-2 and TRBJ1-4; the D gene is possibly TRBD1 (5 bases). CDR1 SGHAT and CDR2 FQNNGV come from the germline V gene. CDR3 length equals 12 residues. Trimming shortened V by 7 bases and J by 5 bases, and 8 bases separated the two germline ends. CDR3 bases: TGTGCCAGCACGAAGGGGAATGAAAAACTGTTTTTT. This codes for CASTKGNEKLFF.

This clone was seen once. In DNA, the CDR3 is TGTGCCAGCAGCCCTAGGGGGCTCTACGAGCAGTACTTC. This translates into CASSPRGLYEQYF. This chain connects TRBV21-1 to TRBJ2-7; the table's TRBD1 call for D was not verified on the DNA. TRBV21-1 is described as a pseudogene. This CDR3 comprises 13 residues.

The CDR3 sequence is CASSFRAGGSNEQFF. The CDR3 region has the DNA TGTGCCAGCAGTTTCAGAGCGGGAGGTAGTAATGAGCAGTTCTTC. The chain couples TRBV27 to TRBJ2-1, with 9 nucleotides matching TRBD2. The CDR3 contains 15 residues. The germline V gene has CDR1 MNHEY and CDR2 SMNVEV (reference sequence). Germline trimming cut 3 bases from V and 7 bases from J; bases unmatched to any gene: 7.

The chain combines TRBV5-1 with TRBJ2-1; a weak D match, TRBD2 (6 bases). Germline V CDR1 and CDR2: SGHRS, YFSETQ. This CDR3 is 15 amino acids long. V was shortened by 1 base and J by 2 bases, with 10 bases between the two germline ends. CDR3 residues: CASSLRETAYNEQFF. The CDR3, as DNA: TGCGCCAGCAGCTTGCGGGAGACGGCCTACAATGAGCAGTTCTTC.

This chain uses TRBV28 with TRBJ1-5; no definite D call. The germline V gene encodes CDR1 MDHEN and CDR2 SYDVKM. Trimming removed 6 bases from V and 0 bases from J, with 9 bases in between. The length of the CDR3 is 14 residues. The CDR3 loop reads CASRVHHSNQPQHF. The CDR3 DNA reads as TGTGCCAGCAGGGTCCACCATAGCAATCAGCCCCAGCATTTT.

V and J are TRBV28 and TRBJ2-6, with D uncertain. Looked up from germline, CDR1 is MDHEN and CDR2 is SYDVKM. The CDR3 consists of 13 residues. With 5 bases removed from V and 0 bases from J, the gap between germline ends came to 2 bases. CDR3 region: CASSNSGANVLTF. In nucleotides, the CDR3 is TGTGCCAGCAGTAACTCTGGGGCCAACGTCCTGACTTTC.

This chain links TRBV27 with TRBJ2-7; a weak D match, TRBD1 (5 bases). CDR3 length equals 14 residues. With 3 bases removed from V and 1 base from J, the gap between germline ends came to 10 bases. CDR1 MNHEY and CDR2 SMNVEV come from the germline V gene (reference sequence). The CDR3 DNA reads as TGTGCCAGCAGTTTTGGGGCAGGGTCCTACGAGCAGTACTTC. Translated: CASSFGAGSYEQYF.

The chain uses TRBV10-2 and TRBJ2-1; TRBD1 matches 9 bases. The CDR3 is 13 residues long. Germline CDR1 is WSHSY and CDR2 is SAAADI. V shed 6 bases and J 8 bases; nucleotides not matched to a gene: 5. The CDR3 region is CASRQGALDEQFF. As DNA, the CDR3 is TGCGCCAGCAGACAGGGGGCTCTCGATGAGCAGTTCTTC.

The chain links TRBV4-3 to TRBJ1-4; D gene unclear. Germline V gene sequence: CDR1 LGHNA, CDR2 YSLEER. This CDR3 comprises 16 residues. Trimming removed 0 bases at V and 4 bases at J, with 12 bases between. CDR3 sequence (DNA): TGCGCCAGCAGCCAAGATAACCAACAGATTAATGAAAAACTGTTTTTT. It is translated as CASSQDNQQINEKLFF.

CDR3 in DNA: TGTGCCAGCAGCCCTCGGGGTAGCGGCTTCTACGAGCAGTACTTC. It specifies CASSPRGSGFYEQYF. The chain employs TRBV6-5 and TRBJ2-7, with TRBD2 as a possible D gene (6 bases). The germline V and J ends were trimmed by 6 bases and 3 bases, with 18 bases remaining between them. The germline V gene encodes CDR1 MNHEY and CDR2 SVGAGI. The length of the CDR3 is 15 residues.

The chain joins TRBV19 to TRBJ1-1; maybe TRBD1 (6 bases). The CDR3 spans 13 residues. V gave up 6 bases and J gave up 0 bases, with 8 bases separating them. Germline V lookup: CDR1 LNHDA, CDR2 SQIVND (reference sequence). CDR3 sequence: CASSTGLNTEAFF. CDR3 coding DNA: TGTGCCAGTAGCACAGGGTTGAACACTGAAGCTTTCTTT.

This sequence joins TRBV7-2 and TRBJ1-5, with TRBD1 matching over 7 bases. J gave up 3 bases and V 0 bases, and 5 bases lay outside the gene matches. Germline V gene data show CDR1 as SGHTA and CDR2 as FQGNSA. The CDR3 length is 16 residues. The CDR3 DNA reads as TGTGCCAGCAGCTTAGCGGCCAGGGGGACCAATCAGCCCCAGCATTTT. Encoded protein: CASSLAARGTNQPQHF.